This T cell receptor beta chain was identified during a study of cytomegalovirus exposure and HLA in healthy donors. Overall study findings and caveats: Rare TCR sequences dominated, though some public TCRs recurred in many donors.

This clone was picked up one time. Its antigen is not known. Using immunoSEQ multiplex PCR, the repertoire was profiled, and TCRdb retains in-frame clones only, with some absent. There are over 250,000 clones in the sample; about nine tenths occur only once, and approximately 1% lies in the top ten. From germline, CDR1 is SSHAT and CDR2 FNYEAQ (reference sequence). With V trimmed by 5 bases and J by 9 bases, 13 bases remained unmatched. The length of the CDR3 is 14 residues. The chain joins TRBV7-7 to TRBJ2-7; 7 nucleotides match TRBD2. Input material: PBMCs. The TCR sequence derives from a woman aged 25 to 39 in good health and CMV-seropositive. CDR3 in amino acids: CASSQGSGGVVQYF. CDR3 nucleotide sequence: TGTGCCAGCAGCCAAGGATCGGGGGGTGTAGTGCAGTACTTC.